This section outlines one TCR beta chain sequence together with its context. CDR3 length: 17 amino acids. After removal of 5 bases from V and 2 bases from J, the junction contained 14 bases not matched to a gene. CDR1 SGHTS and CDR2 YDEGEE come from the germline V gene. The data belong to a study of blood T cell repertoires in COVID-19. Study-level background: Researchers got acute and convalescent COVID-19 samples from the United States, Italy and Spain. From T cells, B-cell-depleted T cells, or PBMCs came the material, which was cDNA or gDNA.

Study processing details: Amplifying reference gene primers gave estimates of nucleated cell counts. The table came from immunoSEQ multiplex PCR; TCRdb's copy has only in-frame clones and leaves some out. V, J and clone size are taken as reported in that table, and D and trimming were inferred from the DNA itself. The sample lists 150,000 or so clones; about three quarters were seen once. The TCR was taken from a woman between 45 and 60 years old with active or convalescent COVID-19. V gene TRBV5-8 combines with J gene TRBJ1-1; TRBD1 aligns across 8 bases. The sequenced sample was peripheral blood. The CDR3, as DNA: TGTGCCAGCAGGTGGGGGATTGGACAGGGACTCAACACTGAAGCTTTCTTT. It translates to CASRWGIGQGLNTEAFF. Supplemented by reference TRBV5-8 and TRBJ1-1, the full variable domain reads EAGVTQSPTHLIKTRGQQATLRCSPISGHTSVYWYQQALGLGLQFLLWYDEGEERNRGNFPPRFSGRQFPNYSSELNVNALELEDSALYLCASRWGIGQGLNTEAFFGQGTRLTVV.